This T cell receptor (beta chain) was found in a study of cytomegalovirus exposure and HLA in healthy donors. Study observations and caveats: The investigators catalogued 150 or so TCR beta chains as cytomegalovirus-associated. Reported results showed that the classifier diagnosed cytomegalovirus status with high specificity and sensitivity. Rare TCR sequences dominated, though some public TCRs recurred in many donors.

The donors formed part of the 120-subject validation cohort, distinct from the roughly 620-subject first cohort. Details on this clone: What it binds is unknown.

Assay: immunoSEQ multiplex PCR; the TCRdb copy retains only in-frame clones and omits some. Of about 250,000 clones in the sample, roughly 90% were seen once. The receptor was derived from a man aged 18-30 years in good health and CMV-seropositive. The sample comprised PBMCs.

The CDR3 sequence is CASGLVRWAAETQYF. As DNA, the CDR3 is TGTGCTAGTGGTTTGGTACGTTGGGCAGCCGAGACCCAGTACTTC. V gene TRBV12-5 combines with J gene TRBJ2-5, with no clear D. Germline V gene lookup returns CDR1 LGHNT and CDR2 FRNRAP. V was cut by 0 bases and J by 5 bases, with 13 bases left in between. The CDR3 sequence is 15 residues long.